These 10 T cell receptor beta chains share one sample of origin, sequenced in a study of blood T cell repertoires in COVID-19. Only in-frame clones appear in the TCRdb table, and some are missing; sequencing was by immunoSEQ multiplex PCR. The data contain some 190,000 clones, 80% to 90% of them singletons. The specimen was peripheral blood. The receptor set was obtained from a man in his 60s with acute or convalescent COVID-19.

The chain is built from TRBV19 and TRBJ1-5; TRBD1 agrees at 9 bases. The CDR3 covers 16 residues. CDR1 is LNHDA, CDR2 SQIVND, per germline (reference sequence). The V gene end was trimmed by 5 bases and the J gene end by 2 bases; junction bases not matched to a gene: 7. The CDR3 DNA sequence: TGTGCCAGTAGTCAGGACAGGGGTGGGCGCAATCAGCCCCAGCATTTT. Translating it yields CASSQDRGGRNQPQHF. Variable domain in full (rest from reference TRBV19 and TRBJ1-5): DGGITQSPKYLFRKEGQNVTLSCEQNLNHDAMYWYRQDPGQGLRLIYYSQIVNDFQKGDIAEGYSVSREKKESFPLTVTSAQKNPTAFYLCASSQDRGGRNQPQHFGDGTRLSIL.

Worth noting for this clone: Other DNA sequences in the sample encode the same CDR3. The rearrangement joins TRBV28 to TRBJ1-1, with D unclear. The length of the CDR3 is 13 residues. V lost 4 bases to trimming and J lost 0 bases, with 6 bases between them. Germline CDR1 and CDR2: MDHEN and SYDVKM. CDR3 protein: CASSSGMNTEAFF. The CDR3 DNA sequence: TGTGCCAGCAGTTCAGGAATGAACACTGAAGCTTTCTTT. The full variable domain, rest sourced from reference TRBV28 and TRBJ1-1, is DVKVTQSSRYLVKRTGEKVFLECVQDMDHENMFWYRQDPGLGLRLIYFSYDVKMKEKGDIPEGYSVSREKKERFSLILESASTNQTSMYLCASSSGMNTEAFFGQGTRLTVV.

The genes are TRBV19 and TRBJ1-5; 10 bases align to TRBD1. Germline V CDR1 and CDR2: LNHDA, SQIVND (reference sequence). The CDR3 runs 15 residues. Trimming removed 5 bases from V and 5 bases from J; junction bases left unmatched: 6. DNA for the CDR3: TGTGCCAGTAGTTCCACCGGGACAGGGGATCAGCCCCAGCATTTT. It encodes CASSSTGTGDQPQHF.

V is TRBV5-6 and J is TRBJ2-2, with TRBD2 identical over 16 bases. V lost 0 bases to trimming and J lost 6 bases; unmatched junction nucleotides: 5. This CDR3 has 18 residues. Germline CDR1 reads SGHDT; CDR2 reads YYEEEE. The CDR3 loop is CASSLEGTSGRASGELFF. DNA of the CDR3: TGTGCCAGCAGCTTGGAAGGGACTAGCGGGAGGGCCTCCGGGGAGCTGTTTTTT.

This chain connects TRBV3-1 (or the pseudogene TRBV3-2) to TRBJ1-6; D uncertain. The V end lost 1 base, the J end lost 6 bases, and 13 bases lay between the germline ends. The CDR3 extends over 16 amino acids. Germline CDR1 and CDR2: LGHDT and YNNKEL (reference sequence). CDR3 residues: CASSQAGSGINSPLHF. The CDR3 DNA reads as TGTGCCAGCAGCCAAGCTGGGTCGGGGATTAATTCACCCCTCCACTTT.

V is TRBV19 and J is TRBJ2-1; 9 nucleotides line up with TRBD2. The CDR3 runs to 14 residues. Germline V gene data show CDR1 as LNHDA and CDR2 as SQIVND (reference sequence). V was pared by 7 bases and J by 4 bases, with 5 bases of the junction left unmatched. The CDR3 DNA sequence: TGTGCCAGTAATGCGGGAGGGCCGTACAATGAGCAGTTCTTC. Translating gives CASNAGGPYNEQFF.

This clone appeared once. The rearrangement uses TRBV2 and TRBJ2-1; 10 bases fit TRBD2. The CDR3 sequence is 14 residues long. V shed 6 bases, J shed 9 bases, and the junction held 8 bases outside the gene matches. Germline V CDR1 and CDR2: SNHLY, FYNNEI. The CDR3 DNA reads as TGTGCCAGCAGGTCGGGACTAGCGATCGGTGAGCAGTTCTTC. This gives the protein CASRSGLAIGEQFF.

CDR3 sequence reads: CASSWAGGPHNQLASKETQYF. As DNA, the CDR3 is TGCGCCAGCAGCTGGGCAGGGGGCCCTCACAACCAACTGGCTTCAAAAGAGACCCAGTACTTC. This chain joins TRBV5-1 and TRBJ2-5; TRBD1 matches 8 bases. After removal of 3 bases from V and 3 bases from J, the junction contained 25 bases not matched to a gene. Germline CDR1 is SGHRS and CDR2 is YFSETQ. This CDR3 is built from 21 residues.

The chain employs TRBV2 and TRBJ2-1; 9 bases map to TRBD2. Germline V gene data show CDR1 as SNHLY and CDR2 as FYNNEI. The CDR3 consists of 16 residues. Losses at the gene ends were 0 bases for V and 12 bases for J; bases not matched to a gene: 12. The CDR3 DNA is TGTGCCAGCAGTGAAGCGCTTTTTGCGGGAGGGCCGTCGCAGTTCTTC. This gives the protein CASSEALFAGGPSQFF.

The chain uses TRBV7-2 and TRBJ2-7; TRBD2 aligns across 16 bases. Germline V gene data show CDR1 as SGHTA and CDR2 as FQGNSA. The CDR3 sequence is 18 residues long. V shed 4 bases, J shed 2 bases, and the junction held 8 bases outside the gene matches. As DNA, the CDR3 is TGTGCCAGCAGCTCACCGGGACTAGCGGGAGGGGCCCCCTACGAGCAGTACTTC. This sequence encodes CASSSPGLAGGAPYEQYF.